This TCR beta chain came from a study of a mutant IDH1 vaccine in newly diagnosed glioma. Overall study context: Sex distribution of treated patients was around 62% male and about 38% female; mean age was around 40 years.

Time point indicated: week 47, end of study. Every vaccine dose comprised 300 ug of mutant IDH1 20-mer peptide plus topical imiquimod. A note on this clone: Antigen unknown.

Measured with immunoSEQ multiplex PCR; TCRdb has only the in-frame clones, and not every one. Of around 50,000 clones listed, about four fifths are singletons. V shed 8 bases and J shed 1 base, with 15 bases lying between them. The CDR3 contains 14 residues. Germline V lookup: CDR1 GTSNPN, CDR2 SVGIG (reference sequence). Specimen: PBMCs, collected from a glioma patient whose treatment included an IDH1 peptide vaccine. This TCR derives from a woman in her thirties with glioma. Some clones in this sample may be carry-over from other donors' samples. The chain employs TRBV30 and TRBJ1-5; D is possibly TRBD1 (5 bases). The CDR3 loop is CAASTGTSNQPQHF. Here the CDR3 DNA reads TGTGCCGCCTCCACCGGGACCAGCAATCAGCCCCAGCATTTT. Combining the CDR3 with reference TRBV30 and TRBJ1-5 gives the whole variable domain SQTIHQWPATLVQPVGSPLSLECTVEGTSNPNLYWYRQAAGRGLQLLFYSVGIGQISSEVPQNLSASRPQDRQFILSSKKLLLSDSGFYLCAASTGTSNQPQHFGDGTRLSIL.